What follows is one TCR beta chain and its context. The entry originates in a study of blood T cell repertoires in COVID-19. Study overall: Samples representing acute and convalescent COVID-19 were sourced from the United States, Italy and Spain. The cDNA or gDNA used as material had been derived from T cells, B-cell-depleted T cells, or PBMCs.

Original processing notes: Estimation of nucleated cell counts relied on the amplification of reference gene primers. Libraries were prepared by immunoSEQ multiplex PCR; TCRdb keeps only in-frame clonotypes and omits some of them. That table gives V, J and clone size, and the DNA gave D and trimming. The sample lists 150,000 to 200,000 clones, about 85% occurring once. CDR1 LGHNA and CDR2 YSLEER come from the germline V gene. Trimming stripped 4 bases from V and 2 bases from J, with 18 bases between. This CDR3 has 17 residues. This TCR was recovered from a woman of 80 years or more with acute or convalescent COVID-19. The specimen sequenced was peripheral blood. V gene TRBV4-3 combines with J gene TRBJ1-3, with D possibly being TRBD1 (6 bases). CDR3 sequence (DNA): TGCGCCAGCAGCCTAGACCCCCGACAGGTAACTGGAAACACCATATATTTT. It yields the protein CASSLDPRQVTGNTIYF.